This T cell receptor beta chain was sequenced in a study of cytomegalovirus exposure and HLA in healthy donors. Study results and caveats: Rates of TCR association differed by HLA locus in a later analysis, with DRB1 highest and HLA-C lowest. For most TCR beta V segments, an earlier analysis put the productive rate at about 90% or about 30% of the time.

PCR involved 60 Vbeta and 13 Jbeta primers. This table comes from immunoSEQ multiplex PCR, and its TCRdb copy is limited to in-frame clones, with some not included. The sample shows around 190,000 clones, around 77% of them seen only once. This clone was picked up one time. As yet, its antigen is unknown. Germline V lookup: CDR1 MNHEY, CDR2 SVGAGI. CDR3 length: 14 amino acids. V was pared by 4 bases and J by 5 bases, with 7 bases of the junction left unmatched. The sequenced material came from PBMCs. This receptor was taken from a man aged 60 to 69 in good health and CMV-seronegative. The chain has TRBV6-5 and TRBJ1-1; TRBD1 matches at 7 bases. The CDR3, as DNA: TGTGCCAGCAGTTCTGACAGGGATCTTACTGAAGCTTTCTTT. Translation: CASSSDRDLTEAFF.